This T cell receptor beta chain was captured in a study of early T cells in non-severe SARS-CoV-2 infection. TCRdb fed the 5' RACE reads into MiXCR, producing one record per CDR3 protein. The sample yields some 71,000 distinct CDR3 sequences, approximately 12% seen once. This clonotype was counted only a few times. The ends lost 1 base at V and 7 bases at J; junction bases unmatched: 2. The CDR3 covers 14 residues. Germline V gene sequence: CDR1 DFQATT, CDR2 SNEGSKA (reference sequence). The TCR originated in an adult who was a healthcare worker with PCR-confirmed SARS-CoV-2 infection or an uninfected control (not recorded which). The source material was whole blood. The chain links TRBV20-1 to TRBJ1-6; 9 nucleotides align to TRBD1. The chain's CDR3 is CSARGDRVNSPLHF. In DNA, the CDR3 is TGCAGTGCTAGAGGGGACAGGGTCAATTCACCCCTCCACTTT.